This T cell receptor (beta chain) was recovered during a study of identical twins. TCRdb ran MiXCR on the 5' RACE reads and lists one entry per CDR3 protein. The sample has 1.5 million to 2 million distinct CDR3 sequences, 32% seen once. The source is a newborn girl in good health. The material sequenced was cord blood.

In nucleotides, the CDR3 is TGCGCCAGCCACTTACTAGCGGGAGCAGGCGAGCAGTACTTC. Its protein is CASHLLAGAGEQYF. This sequence joins TRBV5-1 and TRBJ2-7; 11 positions match TRBD2. Germline assignment: CDR1 SGHRS and CDR2 YFSETQ. The CDR3 runs 14 residues. The trim removed 7 bases at V and 6 bases at J, leaving 9 bases unmatched.